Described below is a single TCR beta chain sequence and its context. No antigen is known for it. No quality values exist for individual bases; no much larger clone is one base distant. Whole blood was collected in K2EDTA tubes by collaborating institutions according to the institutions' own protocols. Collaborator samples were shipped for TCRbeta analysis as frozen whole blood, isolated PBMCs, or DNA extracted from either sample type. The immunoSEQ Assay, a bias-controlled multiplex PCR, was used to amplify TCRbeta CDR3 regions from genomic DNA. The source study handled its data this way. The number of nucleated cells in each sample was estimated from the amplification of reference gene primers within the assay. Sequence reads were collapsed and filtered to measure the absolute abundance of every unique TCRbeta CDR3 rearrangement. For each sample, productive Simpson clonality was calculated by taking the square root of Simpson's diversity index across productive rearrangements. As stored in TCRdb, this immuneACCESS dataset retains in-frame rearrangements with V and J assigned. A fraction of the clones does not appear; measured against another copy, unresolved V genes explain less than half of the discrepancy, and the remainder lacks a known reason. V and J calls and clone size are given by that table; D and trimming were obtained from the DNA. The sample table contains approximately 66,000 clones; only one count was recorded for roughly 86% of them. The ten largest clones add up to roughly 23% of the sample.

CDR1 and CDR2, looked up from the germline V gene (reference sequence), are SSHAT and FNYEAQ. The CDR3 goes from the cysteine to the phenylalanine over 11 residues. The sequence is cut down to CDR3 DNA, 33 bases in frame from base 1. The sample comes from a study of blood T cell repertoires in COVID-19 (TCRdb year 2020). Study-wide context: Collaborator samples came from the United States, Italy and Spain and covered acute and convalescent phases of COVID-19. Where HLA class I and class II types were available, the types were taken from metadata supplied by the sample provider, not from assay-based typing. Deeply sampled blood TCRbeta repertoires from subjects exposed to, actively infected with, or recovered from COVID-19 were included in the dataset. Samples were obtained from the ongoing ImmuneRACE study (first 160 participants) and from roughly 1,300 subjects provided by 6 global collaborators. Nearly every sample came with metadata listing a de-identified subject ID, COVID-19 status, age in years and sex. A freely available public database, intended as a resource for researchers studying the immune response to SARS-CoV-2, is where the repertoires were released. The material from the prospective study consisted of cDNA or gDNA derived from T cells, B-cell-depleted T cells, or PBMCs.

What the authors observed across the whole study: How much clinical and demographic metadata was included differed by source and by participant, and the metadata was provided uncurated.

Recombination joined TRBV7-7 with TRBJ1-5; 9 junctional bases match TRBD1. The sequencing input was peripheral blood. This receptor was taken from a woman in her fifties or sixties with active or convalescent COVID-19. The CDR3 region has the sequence CAGTGLQPQHF. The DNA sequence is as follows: TGTGCTGGGACAGGGTTACAGCCCCAGCATTTT.